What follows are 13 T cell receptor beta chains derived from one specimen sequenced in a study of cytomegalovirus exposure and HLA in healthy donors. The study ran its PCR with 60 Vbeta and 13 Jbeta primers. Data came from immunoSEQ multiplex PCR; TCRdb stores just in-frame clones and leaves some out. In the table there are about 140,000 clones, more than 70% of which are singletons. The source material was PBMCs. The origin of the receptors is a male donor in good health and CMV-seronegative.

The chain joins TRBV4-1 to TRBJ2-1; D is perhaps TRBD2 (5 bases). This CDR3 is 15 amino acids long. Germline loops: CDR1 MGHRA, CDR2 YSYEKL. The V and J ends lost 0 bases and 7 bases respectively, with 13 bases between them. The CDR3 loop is CASSQEGRRGNEQFF. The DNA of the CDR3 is TGCGCCAGCAGCCAAGAAGGTAGGAGAGGGAATGAGCAGTTCTTC.

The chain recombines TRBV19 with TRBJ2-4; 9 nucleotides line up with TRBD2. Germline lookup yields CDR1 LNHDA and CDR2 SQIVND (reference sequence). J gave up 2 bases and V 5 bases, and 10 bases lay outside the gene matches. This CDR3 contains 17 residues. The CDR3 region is CASSPPTAGGTKNIQYF. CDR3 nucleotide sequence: TGTGCCAGTAGTCCCCCCACAGCGGGAGGAACCAAAAACATTCAGTACTTC.

The chain's CDR3 is CASSLGSSGGEKLFF. CDR3 bases: TGCGCCAGCAGCTTGGGCAGCTCAGGGGGTGAAAAACTGTTTTTT. The chain couples TRBV5-1 to TRBJ1-4, with 7 positions matching TRBD1. Trimming removed 0 bases from V and 7 bases from J; junction bases left unmatched: 6. This CDR3 contains 15 residues. Germline V gene data show CDR1 as SGHRS and CDR2 as YFSETQ.

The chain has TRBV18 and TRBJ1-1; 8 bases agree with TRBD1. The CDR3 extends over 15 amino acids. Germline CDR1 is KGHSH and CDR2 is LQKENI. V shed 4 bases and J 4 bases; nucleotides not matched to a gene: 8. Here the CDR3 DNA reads TGTGCCAGCTCACGCGGACAGGGTCCCCCCACTGAAGCTTTCTTT. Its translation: CASSRGQGPPTEAFF.

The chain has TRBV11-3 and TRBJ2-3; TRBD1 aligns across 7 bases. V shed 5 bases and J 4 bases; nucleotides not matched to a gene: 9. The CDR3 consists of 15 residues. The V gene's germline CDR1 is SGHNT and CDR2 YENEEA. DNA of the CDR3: TGTGCCAGCAGCCCGAGGGGGCCGCTCTCAGATACGCAGTATTTT. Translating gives CASSPRGPLSDTQYF.

CDR3 protein: CASNPPGLGDTEAFF. The CDR3 DNA reads TGTGCCAGCAACCCGCCCGGGTTAGGTGACACTGAAGCTTTCTTT. V usage is TRBV7-2 and J usage is TRBJ1-1; D unresolved. The V gene lost 7 bases and the J gene lost 3 bases, with 18 bases spanning the gap. The CDR3 loop spans 15 amino acids. The germline V gene has CDR1 SGHTA and CDR2 FQGNSA.

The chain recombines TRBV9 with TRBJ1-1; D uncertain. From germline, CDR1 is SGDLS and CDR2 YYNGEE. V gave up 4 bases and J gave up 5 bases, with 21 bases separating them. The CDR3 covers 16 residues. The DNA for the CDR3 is TGTGCCAGCAGCCCCGCGGGATGGCGGTTCGAGACTGAAGCTTTCTTT. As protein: CASSPAGWRFETEAFF.

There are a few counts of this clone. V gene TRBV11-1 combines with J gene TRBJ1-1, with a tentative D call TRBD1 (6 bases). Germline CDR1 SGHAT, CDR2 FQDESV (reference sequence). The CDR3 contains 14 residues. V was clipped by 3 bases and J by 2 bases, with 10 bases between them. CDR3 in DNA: TGTGCCAGCAGCTTTCAGGGGACAAACACTGAAGCTTTCTTT. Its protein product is CASSFQGTNTEAFF. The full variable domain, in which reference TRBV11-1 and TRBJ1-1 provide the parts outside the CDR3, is EAEVAQSPRYKITEKSQAVAFWCDPISGHATLYWYRQILGQGPELLVQFQDESVVDDSQLPKDRFSAERLKGVDSTLKIQPAELGDSAMYLCASSFQGTNTEAFFGQGTRLTVV.

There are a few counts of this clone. In nucleotides, the CDR3 is TGTGCCAGTAGTAGTGGGACTAGCCACGAGCAGTACTTC. Translating gives CASSSGTSHEQYF. This rearrangement joins TRBV19 to TRBJ2-7; 9 bases match TRBD2. The germline V gene has CDR1 LNHDA and CDR2 SQIVND (reference sequence). This CDR3 has 13 residues. Trimming took 4 bases from V and 5 from J; bases not matched to a gene: 3.

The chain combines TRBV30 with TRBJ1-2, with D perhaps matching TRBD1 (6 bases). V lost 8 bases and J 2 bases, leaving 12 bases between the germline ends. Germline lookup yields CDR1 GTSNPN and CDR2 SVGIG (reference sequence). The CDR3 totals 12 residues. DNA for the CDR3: TGTGCCATACAGGGTTCGAACTATGGCTACACCTTC. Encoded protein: CAIQGSNYGYTF.

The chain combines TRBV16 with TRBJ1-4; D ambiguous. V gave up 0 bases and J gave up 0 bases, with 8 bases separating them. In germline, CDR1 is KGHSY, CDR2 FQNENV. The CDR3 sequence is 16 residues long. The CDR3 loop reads CASSQSRSSTNEKLFF. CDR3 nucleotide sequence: TGTGCCAGCAGCCAATCACGGAGTTCAACTAATGAAAAACTGTTTTTT. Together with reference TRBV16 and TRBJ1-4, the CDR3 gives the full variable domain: GEEVAQTPKHLVRGEGQKAKLYCAPIKGHSYVFWYQQVLKNEFKFLISFQNENVFDETGMPKERFSAKCLPNSPCSLEIQATKLEDSAVYFCASSQSRSSTNEKLFFGSGTQLSVL.

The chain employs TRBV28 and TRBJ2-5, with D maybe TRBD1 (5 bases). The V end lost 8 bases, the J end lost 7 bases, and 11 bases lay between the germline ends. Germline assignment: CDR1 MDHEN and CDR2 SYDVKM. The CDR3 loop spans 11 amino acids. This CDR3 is CASGALGTQYF. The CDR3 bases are TGTGCCAGCGGGGCCTTGGGGACCCAGTACTTC.

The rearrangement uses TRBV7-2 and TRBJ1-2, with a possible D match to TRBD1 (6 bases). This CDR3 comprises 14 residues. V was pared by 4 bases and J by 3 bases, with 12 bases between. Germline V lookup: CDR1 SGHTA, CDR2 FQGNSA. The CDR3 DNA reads TGTGCCAGCAGCTCCAGGGGCGCGGACTATGGCTACACCTTC. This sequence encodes CASSSRGADYGYTF. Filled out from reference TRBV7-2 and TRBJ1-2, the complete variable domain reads GAGVSQSPSNKVTEKGKDVELRCDPISGHTALYWYRQSLGQGLEFLIYFQGNSAPDKSGLPSDRFSAERTGGSVSTLTIQRTQQEDSAVYLCASSSRGADYGYTFGSGTRLTVV.